The TCR beta chain under discussion was sequenced for a study of blood T cell repertoires in COVID-19. Overall study: Acute-phase and convalescent COVID-19 samples originated in the United States, Italy and Spain.

Clones were sequenced by immunoSEQ multiplex PCR, and TCRdb holds only the in-frame ones, with some missing. The repertoire consists of approximately 200,000 clones, with less than 85% occurring once and the leading ten covering 2.5% to 3.5%. The ends were cut back, 4 bases at V and 4 bases at J, with 12 bases in the middle. There are 14 residues in the CDR3. CDR1 and CDR2 (germline): KGHDR, SFDVKD. The age range of participants was 18 to 89 years, with residence in around 22 US areas. Symptom resolution, clearance, or two negative PCRs marked donors in Cohort 3 as recovered. This sequence was found in a woman aged 25 to 39 who had recovered from COVID-19. Sequenced material: PBMCs or T cells enriched from blood (not recorded which). The rearrangement uses TRBV24-1 and TRBJ1-1, with unresolved D. The CDR3, as DNA: TGTGCCACCAGTGACCCCGAGAGGTTCACTGAAGCTTTCTTT. Protein: CATSDPERFTEAFF.